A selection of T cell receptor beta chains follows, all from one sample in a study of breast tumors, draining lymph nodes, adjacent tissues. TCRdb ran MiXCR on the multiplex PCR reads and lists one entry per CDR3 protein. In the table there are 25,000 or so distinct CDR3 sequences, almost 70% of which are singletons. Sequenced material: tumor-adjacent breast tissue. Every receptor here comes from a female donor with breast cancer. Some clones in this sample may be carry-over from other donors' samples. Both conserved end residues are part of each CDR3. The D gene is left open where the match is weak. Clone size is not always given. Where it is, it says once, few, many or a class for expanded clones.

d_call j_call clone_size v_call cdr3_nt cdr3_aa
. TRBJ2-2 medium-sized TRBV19 TGTGCCAGTAAGGGACACCCCACCGGGGAGCTGTTTTTT CASKGHPTGELFF
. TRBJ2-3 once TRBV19 TGTGCCAGTAGGACCCGGACAGCGAGCACAGATACGCAGTATTTT CASRTRTASTDTQYF
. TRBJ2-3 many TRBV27 TGTGCCAACAGTTTACGGGAAACAGATACGCAGTATTTT CANSLRETDTQYF
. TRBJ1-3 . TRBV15 TGTGCCACCAGCGGAGTGCTGGGGGGTGGGAACACCATATATTTT CATSGVLGGGNTIYF
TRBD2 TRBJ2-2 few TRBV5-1 TGCGCCAGCAGTGGCGGTTGGCTAGCGGGAGGTACCGGGGAGCTGTTTTTT CASSGGWLAGGTGELFF
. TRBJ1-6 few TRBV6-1 TGTGCCAGCAGAGGGGGGCGTAATTCACCCCTCCACTTT CASRGGRNSPLHF
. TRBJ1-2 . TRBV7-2 TGTGCCAGCAGCCGCGGGACCGGCGCTACTTACACCTTC CASSRGTGATYTF
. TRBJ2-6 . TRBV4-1 TGCGCCAGCAGCCAAACAGGCTCTGGGGCCAACGTCCTGACTTTC CASSQTGSGANVLTF
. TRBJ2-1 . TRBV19 TGTGCCAGTAGTATAGTGGGGAGTAGGCGGGTTAGGTACAATGAGCAGTTCTTC CASSIVGSRRVRYNEQFF
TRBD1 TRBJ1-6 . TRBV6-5 TGTGCCAGCAGTTATGGTGACAGGGGTGGAACACCCCTCCACTTT CASSYGDRGGTPLHF
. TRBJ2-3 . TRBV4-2 TGTGCCAGCAGCGCTAGAACTAGTGGGATACATGATACGCAGTATTTT CASSARTSGIHDTQYF
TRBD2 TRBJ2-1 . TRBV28 TGTGCCAGCAGTCGTACTAGCGGGATGTCCAATGAGCAGTTCTTC CASSRTSGMSNEQFF
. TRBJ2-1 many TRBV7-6 TGTGCCAACCACCACCAGACAGAAAACAATGAGCAGTTCTTC CANHHQTENNEQFF
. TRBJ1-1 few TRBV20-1 TGCAGTGCTATTCACGACGTGAACACTGAAGCTTTCTTT CSAIHDVNTEAFF
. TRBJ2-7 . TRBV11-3 TGTGCCAGCAGCTTAGTTCAGGGCGAGCAGTACTTC CASSLVQGEQYF
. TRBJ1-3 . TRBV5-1 TGCGCCAGCAGCCTGGACACTGGGTGGGGAAACACCATATATTTT CASSLDTGWGNTIYF
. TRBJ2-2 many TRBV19 TGTGCCAGTAGTATTACCGGGACACTCTACACCGGGGAGCTGTTTTTT CASSITGTLYTGELFF
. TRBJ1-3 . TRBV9 TGTGCCAGCAGCGTAAACGACGGACCTGGAAACACCATATATTTT CASSVNDGPGNTIYF
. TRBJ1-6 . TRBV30 TGTGCCTGGAGGGGGAGTCATAATTCACCCCTCCACTTT CAWRGSHNSPLHF
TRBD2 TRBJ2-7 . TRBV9 TGTGCCAGCAGCGGAGGACTAGCGGGAGGCTACGAGCAGTACTTC CASSGGLAGGYEQYF
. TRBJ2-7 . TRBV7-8 TGTGCCAGCAGCTTAAGTCTCGAGCAGTACTTC CASSLSLEQYF
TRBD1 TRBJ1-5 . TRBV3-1 TGTGCCAGCAGCCTCGGGACAGGGGGTAGCAATCAGCCCCAGCATTTT CASSLGTGGSNQPQHF
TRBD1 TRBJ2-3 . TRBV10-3 TGTGCCATCAGTGAGTCAAGGAAGGGGGCCACAGATACGCAGTATTTT CAISESRKGATDTQYF
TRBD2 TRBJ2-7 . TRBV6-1 TGTGCCAGCGGACTAGCGGGGCAAAACTACGAGCAGTACTTC CASGLAGQNYEQYF
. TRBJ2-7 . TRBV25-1 TGTGCCAGCAGTGAGGACACCTACGGGCAGTACTTC CASSEDTYGQYF
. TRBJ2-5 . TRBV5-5 TGTGCCAGCAGCTTGTCCCCCGGGGTAGCTGGGTGGGAGACCCAGTACTTC CASSLSPGVAGWETQYF
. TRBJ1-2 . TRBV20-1 TGCAGTGCTAGAGATTTAACGTTCCGGGGGGTTGATGGCTACACCTTC CSARDLTFRGVDGYTF
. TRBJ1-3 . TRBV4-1 TGCGCCAGCAGCCAAGGAGGGGGTCCAGGAAACACCATATATTTT CASSQGGGPGNTIYF
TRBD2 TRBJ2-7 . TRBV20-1 TGCAGTGCTGGAACCACGGGAAGCGGGAGTCCTGGAGAGCAGTACTTC CSAGTTGSGSPGEQYF
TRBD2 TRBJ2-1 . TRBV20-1 TGCAGTGCTAGAGTAGGGCTAGCGGGAGAATATGAGCAGTTCTTC CSARVGLAGEYEQFF
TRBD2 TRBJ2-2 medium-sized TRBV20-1 TGCAGTGCTAGAGATAAGCGGGAGGGAAACACCGGGGAGCTGTTTTTT CSARDKREGNTGELFF
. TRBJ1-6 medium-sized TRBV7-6 TGTGCCAGCAGCTTAGACCCGAATAATTCACCCCTCCACTTT CASSLDPNNSPLHF
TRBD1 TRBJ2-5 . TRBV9 TGTGCCAGCAGCGTATGGACAGGGGGCTCCGAGACCCAGTACTTC CASSVWTGGSETQYF
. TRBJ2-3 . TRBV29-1 TGCAGCGTTGAAGATCAAATTTGGAGCACAGATACGCAGTATTTT CSVEDQIWSTDTQYF
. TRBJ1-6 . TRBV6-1 TGTGCCAGCAGTGATTCCACAAATTCACCCCTCCACTTT CASSDSTNSPLHF
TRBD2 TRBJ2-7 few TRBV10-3 TGTGCCAGCAGTGGGACTAGCGGGAGCTACGAGCAGTACTTC CASSGTSGSYEQYF